Listed below are T cell receptor beta chains from one sample, sequenced in a study of CD8+ T cells in alopecia areata. The method was immunoSEQ multiplex PCR; TCRdb's version includes in-frame clones alone and lacks a portion of them. The data show approximately 150,000 clones, about three fifths seen once. The sequencing sample was made of CD4+ T cells sorted from blood. The receptor set was obtained from a human donor in good health. Both conserved end residues are part of each CDR3. Fields, in order: CDR3 length, clone size, V gene, J gene, D gene, CDR3 protein, CDR3 DNA. D genes are given only for firm matches. Clone size appears in some rows only: once, few, many, or a class for an expanded clone.

cdr3_length: 15
clone_size: -
v_call: TRBV9
j_call: TRBJ2-7
d_call: TRBD1
cdr3_aa: CASSVGQGATYEQYF
cdr3_nt: TGTGCCAGCAGCGTAGGACAGGGGGCAACCTACGAGCAGTACTTC

cdr3_length: 14
clone_size: -
v_call: TRBV29-1
j_call: TRBJ2-1
d_call: TRBD1
cdr3_aa: CSVEVGQGASEQFF
cdr3_nt: TGCAGCGTTGAAGTCGGGCAGGGGGCAAGTGAGCAGTTCTTC

cdr3_length: 13
clone_size: -
v_call: TRBV10-2
j_call: TRBJ1-1
d_call: -
cdr3_aa: CASKDGAGTEAFF
cdr3_nt: TGCGCCAGCAAAGACGGTGCCGGCACTGAAGCTTTCTTT

cdr3_length: 15
clone_size: -
v_call: TRBV7-8
j_call: TRBJ2-7
d_call: -
cdr3_aa: CASSARGRLPYEQYF
cdr3_nt: TGTGCCAGCAGCGCCAGGGGCCGACTCCCCTACGAGCAGTACTTC

cdr3_length: 13
clone_size: -
v_call: TRBV2
j_call: TRBJ2-5
d_call: -
cdr3_aa: CASSTGLEETQYF
cdr3_nt: TGTGCCAGCAGCACAGGGTTGGAAGAGACCCAGTACTTC

cdr3_length: 12
clone_size: -
v_call: TRBV28
j_call: TRBJ2-3
d_call: -
cdr3_aa: CASSAFMDTQYF
cdr3_nt: TGTGCCAGCAGTGCATTCATGGATACGCAGTATTTT

cdr3_length: 13
clone_size: -
v_call: TRBV25-1
j_call: TRBJ2-2
d_call: -
cdr3_aa: CASSGMGRGELFF
cdr3_nt: TGTGCCAGCAGTGGAATGGGACGAGGGGAGCTGTTTTTT

cdr3_length: 14
clone_size: few
v_call: TRBV4-1
j_call: TRBJ2-5
d_call: -
cdr3_aa: CASSRPWGGETQYF
cdr3_nt: TGCGCCAGCAGCCGCCCGTGGGGCGGGGAGACCCAGTACTTC

cdr3_length: 15
clone_size: -
v_call: TRBV30
j_call: TRBJ2-3
d_call: TRBD2
cdr3_aa: CAWSEASGRADTQYF
cdr3_nt: TGTGCCTGGAGTGAGGCTAGCGGCAGGGCAGATACGCAGTATTTT

cdr3_length: 15
clone_size: -
v_call: TRBV5-1
j_call: TRBJ2-5
d_call: -
cdr3_aa: CASSAVSRRGETQYF
cdr3_nt: TGCGCCAGCAGCGCGGTCAGCCGTCGGGGAGAGACCCAGTACTTC

cdr3_length: 12
clone_size: few
v_call: TRBV29-1
j_call: TRBJ1-5
d_call: -
cdr3_aa: CSVGETERKQHF
cdr3_nt: TGCAGCGTTGGAGAGACCGAGAGGAAACAGCATTTT

cdr3_length: 15
clone_size: -
v_call: TRBV5-1
j_call: TRBJ2-4
d_call: TRBD2
cdr3_aa: CASSLALAGSDIQYF
cdr3_nt: TGCGCCAGCAGCTTGGCACTAGCGGGATCCGACATTCAGTACTTC

cdr3_length: 13
clone_size: -
v_call: TRBV2
j_call: TRBJ2-1
d_call: TRBD2
cdr3_aa: CASALAEYNEQFF
cdr3_nt: TGTGCCAGCGCACTAGCGGAGTACAATGAGCAGTTCTTC

cdr3_length: 19
clone_size: -
v_call: TRBV5-6
j_call: TRBJ2-5
d_call: TRBD1
cdr3_aa: CASFGGQENPWGDKETQYF
cdr3_nt: TGTGCCAGCTTTGGGGGACAGGAAAACCCATGGGGCGATAAAGAGACCCAGTACTTC

cdr3_length: 13
clone_size: -
v_call: TRBV7-3
j_call: TRBJ2-5
d_call: -
cdr3_aa: CASSRTQEETQYF
cdr3_nt: TGTGCCAGCAGCCGCACTCAGGAGGAGACCCAGTACTTC

cdr3_length: 13
clone_size: once
v_call: TRBV29-1
j_call: TRBJ2-7
d_call: -
cdr3_aa: CSVVGTSAYEQYF
cdr3_nt: TGCAGCGTCGTCGGGACTTCAGCCTACGAGCAGTACTTC

cdr3_length: 11
clone_size: -
v_call: TRBV30
j_call: TRBJ2-7
d_call: -
cdr3_aa: CAWSVQYEQYF
cdr3_nt: TGTGCCTGGAGTGTACAGTACGAGCAGTACTTC

cdr3_length: 14
clone_size: -
v_call: TRBV19
j_call: TRBJ2-3
d_call: -
cdr3_aa: CASSISPGTDTQYF
cdr3_nt: TGTGCCAGTAGTATAAGTCCAGGAACAGATACGCAGTATTTT

cdr3_length: 15
clone_size: many
v_call: TRBV7-9
j_call: TRBJ1-4
d_call: -
cdr3_aa: CASSLVGQVEEKLFF
cdr3_nt: TGTGCCAGCAGCTTAGTTGGCCAGGTGGAGGAAAAACTGTTTTTT

cdr3_length: 15
clone_size: -
v_call: TRBV7-9
j_call: TRBJ2-1
d_call: -
cdr3_aa: CASRRPGSSYNEQFF
cdr3_nt: TGTGCCAGCAGGCGTCCAGGGAGCTCCTACAATGAGCAGTTCTTC

cdr3_length: 13
clone_size: -
v_call: TRBV6-5
j_call: TRBJ1-2
d_call: -
cdr3_aa: CASSYDVADGYTF
cdr3_nt: TGTGCCAGCAGTTACGATGTGGCAGATGGCTACACCTTC

cdr3_length: 13
clone_size: few
v_call: TRBV5-1
j_call: TRBJ2-2
d_call: -
cdr3_aa: CASSATSTGELFF
cdr3_nt: TGCGCCAGCAGCGCCACTAGCACCGGGGAGCTGTTTTTT

cdr3_length: 14
clone_size: -
v_call: TRBV29-1
j_call: TRBJ2-5
d_call: TRBD1
cdr3_aa: CSVARDRGRETQYF
cdr3_nt: TGCAGCGTGGCGAGAGACAGGGGGCGAGAGACCCAGTACTTC